This T cell receptor beta chain appears in the sequencing data of a study of patients and donors after allogeneic stem cell transplantation (dated by TCRdb to about 2020). The protocol used for the library was RT-PCR. The sample was run on a NextSeq 550. Through fastp at Q25 and MiXCR, TCRdb rebuilt clones from the public reads, retaining in-frame beta chains. A single entry per CDR3 protein holds the most common genes and DNA from its merged rows. The sample records 100,000 to 120,000 distinct CDR3 sequences, around 35% of which are singletons. The biggest ten clones account for around 25% of the sample. Concerning this clonotype: Its antigen remains undetermined. One base away there is no much larger clone; base qualities are not given.

The CDR3 spans 13 residues, from the cysteine through the phenylalanine. The kept DNA is CDR3 alone, 39 bases in frame from the first base. CDR1 and CDR2 were assigned from the germline V gene as MNHEY and SVGAGI. The V and J ends are trimmed by 4 bases and 0 bases, leaving 7 bases between them. The sequence joins TRBV6-5 to TRBJ2-7; confidence is insufficient to name the D gene. Sequencing was carried out using blood, either unsorted or a sorted T cell fraction (not recorded which). The clonotype comes from a human donor who was either an allogeneic HSCT recipient or a stem cell or donor lymphocyte infusion donor (not recorded which). It is not recorded whose cells these are; they may come from a transplant donor. The CDR3 here reads CASSWAASYEQYF. In nucleotide form, the sequence is TGTGCCAGCAGTTGGGCCGCCTCCTACGAGCAGTACTTC.